Following are 11 T cell receptor beta chains from one sample sequenced in a study of T cells in Graves' hyperthyroidism and ophthalmopathy. Amplified regions were TCR beta CDR3 sequences from RNA transcripts. With the HTBI primer set, the TCR CDR3 went through a first round of RT-PCR. TCRdb itself ran the multiplex PCR reads through MiXCR, one entry per CDR3 protein. The sample includes hundreds of thousands of distinct CDR3 sequences, around 46% of them seen just once. The sequenced sample consisted of peripheral blood or thyroid tissue (not recorded which). All receptors come from a woman aged 18-30 years with Graves' hyperthyroidism.

V gene TRBV24-1 combines with J gene TRBJ1-2, with D unresolved. Trimming removed 2 bases from V and 7 bases from J, with 7 bases in between. This CDR3 comprises 12 residues. Per germline, CDR1 KGHDR and CDR2 SFDVKD. The CDR3 loop reads CATSDSGSGYTF. In DNA, the CDR3 is TGTGCCACCAGTGATTCCGGGAGTGGCTACACCTTC.

This clonotype was detected only once. In this CDR3 the conserved last residue, phenylalanine or tryptophan, is missing, so a read error is likely. It is unclear where the CDR3 begins or ends on the DNA, so no DNA is shown, and the CDR3 is as TCRdb lists it. The rearrangement joins TRBV7-6 to TRBJ1-6. Germline assignment: CDR1 SGHVS and CDR2 FNYEAQ. The CDR3 sequence runs 8 residues, both termini included. CDR3 amino acids: CASSSTAA.

About this clonotype: It is likely a read error, because the conserved phenylalanine at the end of the CDR3 is missing. No DNA is shown, since the ends of the CDR3 on it are uncertain; the CDR3 is the one TCRdb lists. This chain uses TRBV7-6 with TRBJ2-6; TRBD2, as called in the table, went unchecked against the DNA. The CDR3 totals 9 residues, both ends included. The V gene's germline CDR1 is SGHVS and CDR2 FNYEAQ. The CDR3 is CASSHGRDT.

This clonotype was detected ten times or more. The chain has TRBV7-9 and TRBJ2-5; TRBD2 might be the D (6 bases). CDR3 length: 13 residues. Trimming stripped 4 bases from V and 2 bases from J, with 8 bases between. The germline V gene has CDR1 SEHNR and CDR2 FQNEAQ (reference sequence). In DNA, the CDR3 is TGTGCCAGCAGCTCGGACTATCAAGAGACCCAGTACTTC. This codes for CASSSDYQETQYF.

The chain has TRBV20-1 and TRBJ2-7; TRBD2 might be the D (6 bases). Trimming stripped 3 bases from V and 3 bases from J, with 12 bases between. The CDR3 covers 13 residues. Germline CDR1 reads DFQATT; CDR2 reads SNEGSKA (reference sequence). The CDR3 nucleotides are TGCAGTGCTAGGGGCGGGGAGATCTACGAGCAGTACTTC. Protein sequence: CSARGGEIYEQYF.

In its sample, this clonotype was seen many times. The gene calls are TRBV7-8 and TRBJ2-6, with D perhaps given as TRBD1 or TRBD2 (5 bases each). V was shortened by 5 bases and J by 4 bases, with 9 bases between the two germline ends. Germline V gene data show CDR1 as SGHVS and CDR2 as FQNEAQ. The CDR3 totals 14 residues. The CDR3 reads CASSAWDGANVLTF. The CDR3 DNA follows: TGTGCCAGCAGCGCCTGGGACGGGGCCAACGTCCTGACTTTC.

This clonotype was seen a handful of times. The chain is built from TRBV25-1 and TRBJ1-2; 10 bases align to TRBD1. Germline assignment: CDR1 MGHDK and CDR2 SYGVNS. This CDR3 comprises 18 residues. V lost 6 bases, J lost 4 bases, and 17 bases stayed unmatched. CDR3 region: CASSLEGQGQIPFYGYTF. In DNA, the CDR3 is TGTGCCAGCAGCTTAGAGGGACAGGGGCAAATCCCCTTCTATGGCTACACCTTC.

In regard to this clonotype: Being one base from a much bigger clone, this may be a read error. This chain uses TRBV29-1 with TRBJ1-1, with D perhaps TRBD1 (6 bases). CDR3 size: 13 residues. The germline V and J ends were trimmed by 6 bases and 7 bases, with 18 bases remaining between them. Germline V CDR1 and CDR2: SQVTM, ANQGSEA. The CDR3 reads CSVSTGALLEAFF. CDR3 DNA: TGCAGCGTCTCGACAGGAGCTCTCCTTGAAGCTTTCTTT.

In its sample, this clonotype was seen many times. The chain uses TRBV7-9 and TRBJ1-2; D ambiguous. CDR1 is SEHNR and CDR2 is FQNEAQ in the germline V gene (reference sequence). The CDR3 consists of 13 residues. Trimming took 4 bases from V and 6 from J, leaving 12 bases between them. This chain's CDR3 is CASSSGSPNGYTF. As DNA, the CDR3 is TGTGCCAGCAGCTCCGGTTCGCCAAATGGCTACACCTTC. Combining the CDR3 with reference TRBV7-9 and TRBJ1-2 gives the whole variable domain DTGVSQNPRHKITKRGQNVTFRCDPISEHNRLYWYRQTLGQGPEFLTYFQNEAQLEKSRLLSDRFSAERPKGSFSTLEIQRTEQGDSAMYLCASSSGSPNGYTFGSGTRLTVV.

V usage is TRBV2 and J usage is TRBJ1-5; maybe TRBD1 (5 bases). The length of the CDR3 is 16 residues. Trimming took off 6 bases at V and 6 bases at J, with 21 bases between the two ends. From germline, CDR1 is SNHLY and CDR2 FYNNEI. The CDR3 here is CASSFRVAGLIQPQHF. CDR3 DNA: TGTGCCAGCAGCTTTCGCGTAGCGGGGCTCATTCAGCCCCAGCATTTT.

Turning to this clonotype: A much larger clone lies a single base off, so this may be a read error. V gene TRBV2 combines with J gene TRBJ1-2; tentative D call: TRBD1 (5 bases). Germline V gene data show CDR1 as SNHLY and CDR2 as FYNNEI. This CDR3 contains 14 residues. Trimming removed 7 bases from V and 8 bases from J, with 20 bases in between. CDR3 sequence reads: CASIAKGRGGGYTF. CDR3 bases: TGTGCCAGCATCGCCAAGGGACGCGGGGGAGGCTACACCTTC.